This T cell receptor (beta chain) was identified during a study of regulatory T cells in long-lasting Graves disease. Findings of the study overall: TCR diversity was lower in persistent than newly diagnosed Graves' disease.

This clonotype appeared a few times. Antigen specificity is unknown. Sequencing libraries for TCR beta were prepared with iRepertoire HTBI primers and Arm-PCR of CDR3 regions. TCRdb re-called the multiplex PCR reads with MiXCR, one entry per CDR3 protein. The data show about 560,000 distinct CDR3 sequences, around 16% seen once. Described time point: newly diagnosed GD, antithyroid drugs for less than 3 months. PBMC RNA served as the TCR library source. Patients were enrolled at an endocrinology department in Xi'an, China. These data also formed part of another study, on T cells in Graves' hyperthyroidism and ophthalmopathy. This second report adds: Carried out on the TCR CDR3, a first-round RT-PCR used the HTBI primer set.

The sequencing here drew on peripheral blood mononuclear cells (PBMCs), taken at new diagnosis, from a patient treated with antithyroid drugs. The TCR comes from a man between 18 and 29 years old with Graves disease.

The CDR3 bases are TGTGCCAGCAGCCTACTAGCGGCACAAGAGACCCAGTACTTC. Protein: CASSLLAAQETQYF. V is TRBV28 and J is TRBJ2-5; TRBD2 matches at 8 bases. CDR3 length: 14 residues. The germline V gene has CDR1 MDHEN and CDR2 SYDVKM. Trimming cost V 6 bases and J 2 bases; bases outside gene matches: 5.